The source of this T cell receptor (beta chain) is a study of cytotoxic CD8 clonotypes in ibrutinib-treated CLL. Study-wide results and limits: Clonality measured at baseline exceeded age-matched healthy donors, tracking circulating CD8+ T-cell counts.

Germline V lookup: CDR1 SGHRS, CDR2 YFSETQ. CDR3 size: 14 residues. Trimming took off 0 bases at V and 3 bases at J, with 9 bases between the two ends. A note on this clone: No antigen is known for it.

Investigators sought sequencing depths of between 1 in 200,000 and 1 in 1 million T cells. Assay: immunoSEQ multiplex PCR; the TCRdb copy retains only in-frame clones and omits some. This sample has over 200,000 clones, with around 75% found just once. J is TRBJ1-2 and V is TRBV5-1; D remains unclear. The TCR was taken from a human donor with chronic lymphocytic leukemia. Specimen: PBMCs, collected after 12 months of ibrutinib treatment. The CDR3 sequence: CASSLVETDYGYTF. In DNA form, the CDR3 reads TGCGCCAGCAGCTTGGTTGAGACCGACTATGGCTACACCTTC.